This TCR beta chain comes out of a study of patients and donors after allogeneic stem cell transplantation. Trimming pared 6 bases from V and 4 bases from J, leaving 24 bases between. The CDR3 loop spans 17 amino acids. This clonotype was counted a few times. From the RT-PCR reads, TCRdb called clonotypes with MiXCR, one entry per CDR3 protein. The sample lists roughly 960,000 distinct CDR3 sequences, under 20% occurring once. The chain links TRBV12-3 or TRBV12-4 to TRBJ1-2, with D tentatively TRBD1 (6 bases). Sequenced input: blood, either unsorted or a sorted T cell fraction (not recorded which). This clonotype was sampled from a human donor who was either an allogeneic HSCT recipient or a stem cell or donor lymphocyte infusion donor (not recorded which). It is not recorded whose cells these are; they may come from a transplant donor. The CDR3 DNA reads TGTGCCAGCAGGGCGGACAGATCGCGTCGAGTAGGCTATGGCTACACCTTC. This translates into CASRADRSRRVGYGYTF.